The T cell receptor (beta chain) under discussion was sequenced for a study of regulatory T cells in long-lasting Graves disease (dated by TCRdb to the early 2020s). For context, the study as a whole: Newly diagnosed Graves' disease patients had taken antithyroid drugs for less than 3 months. TCR sequencing covered about 13 persistent and around 20 newly diagnosed Graves' disease patients, around 35 samples in total. Persistent Graves' disease patients were compared with newly diagnosed Graves' disease patients by peripheral blood TCR sequencing and RNA sequencing. The study was conducted in China and was registered as a clinical trial. What the authors observed across the whole study: Compared with newly diagnosed patients, patients with persistent Graves' disease had lower TCR Shannon entropy and fewer highly expanded clones, which suggests clonal expansion. Because the primary lesion, thyroid tissue, could not be accessed, the study looked at peripheral blood alone. The authors noted that the small sample size was a limitation that may lower accuracy. Preferential use of TRBV28, TRBJ1-2 and TRBJ2-5 was observed in persistent disease, whereas TRBV20-1 and TRBJ2-1 were favored in newly diagnosed disease. Sequencing and analysis were limited to the TCR beta chain. Patients with persistent disease shared more public clonotypes (fewer than 3,000) than newly diagnosed patients did (more than 900).

To note about this clonotype: The clone's antigen remains unknown. One base away there is no much larger clone; base qualities are not given.

Libraries were made using multiplex PCR. The listed sequencing device is Illumina HiSeq 4000. TCR beta libraries were built with iRepertoire HTBI primers and Arm-PCR amplification of CDR3 regions. Before sequencing, the PCR products underwent gel purification. From the authors' description of their analysis: Gene usage analysis of CDR3 amino acid clonotypes relied on the roughly 60 TRBV and 13 to 15 TRBJ segments identified across samples. COPE and FqMerger were used to merge the filtered high-quality paired reads into contigs. BLAST was used to align contigs to IMGT TRBV, TRBD and TRBJ reference genes, with CDR3 defined following IMGT. Clonotypes above 0.1% frequency were classified as highly expanded clones. Shannon entropy was used to measure repertoire diversity, and the Gini coefficient was used to measure V-J evenness. Public clonotypes were defined as clonotypes shared by more than one individual. TCRdb took the public reads, trimmed them with fastp at Q25, ran MiXCR for clone calling and kept in-frame beta chains. Rows with a matching CDR3 protein are joined into one entry that keeps the most common DNA and genes. None of the V and J calls come from the authors' own analysis; TCRdb made them. Counted in this sample were 560,000 or so distinct CDR3 sequences; about 16% of them appeared once. The ten largest clones represent about 12% of the sample.

The sample's time point label is to be understood as: newly diagnosed GD, antithyroid drugs for less than 3 months. RNA was extracted from PBMCs in TRIzol for both TCR sequencing and RNA sequencing. Graves' disease was diagnosed according to American Thyroid Association guidelines. Patients were recruited from an endocrinology department in Xi'an, China. Each patient gave approximately 10 milliliters of peripheral blood, collected in an EDTA anticoagulant tube. Ficoll Paque Plus density gradient separation was used to isolate PBMCs, and no additional T cell sorting was done. An Agilent 2100 Bioanalyzer and agarose gel were used to check RNA quality, and a NanoDrop 2000 was used to measure RNA concentration. V loses 6 bases of germline sequence and J loses 1 base, and the interval between the two ends is 7 bases. The CDR3 contains 13 residues, cysteine and phenylalanine counted. The DNA shown is the 39-base CDR3, in frame from base 1. The germline V gene (reference sequence) yields DFQATT for CDR1 and SNEGSKA for CDR2.

The same sample was also used in a study of T cells in Graves' hyperthyroidism and ophthalmopathy. As the second paper documents: A patient counted as having stable Graves' hyperthyroidism if no progression to ophthalmopathy occurred over 18 months of follow-up. The hyperthyroidism patients were between 18 and 65 years old and newly diagnosed, with a disease duration of less than 2 months. Any patient with an uncontrolled infection, another autoimmune disease, pregnancy or lactation was excluded. Diagnoses were based on clinical symptoms, serum thyroxine and TRAb, thyroid ultrasound and orbital computed tomography. A first-round RT-PCR of the TCR CDR3 used the HTBI primer set with the Qiagen OneStep RT-PCR kit. Most expanded thyroid clonotypes (frequency above 0.001) were also detected in blood, suggesting blood repertoires may reflect thyroid immune responses. In cross-validation, a model built on a 13 V-J signature told ophthalmopathy apart from stable hyperthyroidism with 85% to 90% sensitivity and roughly 83% specificity, and in testing the same model reached 80%/75%. During validation, the model predicted progression to ophthalmopathy a median of about 6.3 months ahead of onset, with almost 71% sensitivity and 72.22% specificity. TCR V-J signatures able to tell the groups apart were searched for in a discovery cohort of more than 90 patients, of whom under 45 had Graves' ophthalmopathy and around 58 had stable Graves' hyperthyroidism. Whether ophthalmopathy could be predicted prospectively was tested in an independent validation cohort made up of about 18 hyperthyroidism patients plus 17 patients who later progressed to ophthalmopathy. For training and testing, the approximately 97 patients in the discovery cohort were randomly divided in a 7:3 ratio. In addition, the study compared T-cell repertoires in thyroid tissue and in blood from five to seven Graves' hyperthyroidism patients. After blood sampling, hyperthyroidism patients were treated with methimazole at a starting dose of 30 mg daily, and ophthalmopathy patients were treated with high-dose intravenous methylprednisolone. The libraries were constructed in a second round of multiplex PCR and then size-selected and purified. The libraries were sequenced on an Illumina HiSeq2000 using paired-end 100 bp reads. Raw data were processed with SOAPnuke, discarding reads with adapters, uncalled bases, mean Phred below 15, or no exact constant-primer or identifier match. High-quality paired reads were merged with COPE v1.2.5, and unique nucleotide sequences were defined as clonotypes. Clonotypes were aligned to IMGT TRBV, TRBD and TRBJ reference segments using MiTCR v1.1. The analysis included only V-J combinations with a frequency above 0.0001, which together covered more than 99% of the repertoires. A TCS score was defined as the ratio between F50 (clonal expansion) and ExV (chaos), using BLOSUM62-based TCRdist between CDR3 peptides within each V-J. Welch's t-statistics and random forest reduced approximately 520 V-J features to about 12, which were used in a naive Bayes classifier (R e1071). Sample size was not statistically predetermined, and blinding of investigators to group allocation was not performed. The paper describes TCR Vbeta CDR3 sequencing of roughly 130 peripheral blood samples, made up of under 50 ophthalmopathy patients, 70 to 75 hyperthyroidism patients and about 17 progressor patients.

The TCR comes from a man younger than 35 with Graves disease. Donor details come from another sample of the same person, matched by shared clones. Recombination connected TRBV20-1 to TRBJ1-6, with a tentative D gene TRBD1 over 6 matching bases. The sequencing used peripheral blood mononuclear cells (PBMCs), collected at new diagnosis, from a patient treated with antithyroid drugs. The CDR3 corresponds to CSAGTSYNSPLHF. The DNA sequence is as follows: TGCAGTGCCGGGACATCCTATAATTCACCCCTCCACTTT.